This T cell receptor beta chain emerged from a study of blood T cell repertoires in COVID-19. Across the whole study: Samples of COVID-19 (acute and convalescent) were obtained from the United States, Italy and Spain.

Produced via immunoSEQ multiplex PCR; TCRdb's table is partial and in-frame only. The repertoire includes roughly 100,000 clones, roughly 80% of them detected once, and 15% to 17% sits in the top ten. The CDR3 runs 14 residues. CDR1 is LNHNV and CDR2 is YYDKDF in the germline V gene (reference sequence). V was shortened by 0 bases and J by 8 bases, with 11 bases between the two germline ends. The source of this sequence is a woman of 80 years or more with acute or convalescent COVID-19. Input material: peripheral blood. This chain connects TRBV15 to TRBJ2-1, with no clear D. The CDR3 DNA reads TGTGCCACCAGCAGAGATCAGGCTGGGCATGAGCAGTTCTTC. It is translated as CATSRDQAGHEQFF.